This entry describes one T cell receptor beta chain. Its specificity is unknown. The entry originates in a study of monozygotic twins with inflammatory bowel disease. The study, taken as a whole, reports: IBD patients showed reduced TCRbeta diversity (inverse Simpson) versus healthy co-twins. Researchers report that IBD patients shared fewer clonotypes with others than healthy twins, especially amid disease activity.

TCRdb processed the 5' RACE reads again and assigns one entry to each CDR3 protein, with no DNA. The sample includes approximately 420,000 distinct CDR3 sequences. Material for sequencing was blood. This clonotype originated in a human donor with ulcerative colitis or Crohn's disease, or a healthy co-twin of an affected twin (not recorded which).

CDR3 sequence reads: CASTSIQAGGVRGLFF. The rearrangement uses TRBV12-3 or TRBV12-4 and TRBJ1-4. This CDR3 region has 16 residues.